This T cell receptor beta chain was identified during a study of blood T cells in healthy people across ages. Turning to the study itself: The capture of about one barcoded beta molecule per two T cells was achieved by template switching. Study-level findings and limits: TCR beta diversity correlated strongly with naive T cell percentage. Roughly linearly, TCR beta diversity per million T cells fell as age increased.

For the second PCR, which ran for roughly 6 to 12 cycles, a sample-barcoded 5' primer and a J-beta primer mix were used. The authors tagged each cDNA molecule using a template-switch adaptor with 12 random nucleotides. TCRdb re-called the 5' RACE reads with MiXCR, one entry per CDR3 protein. The table records approximately 850,000 distinct CDR3 sequences, under 45% of them present only once. On this clonotype itself: The antigen is unknown. A read error may account for a junction end that differs from germline.

Material for sequencing was blood. The receptor comes from a man aged 55-75 years in good health.

The DNA for the CDR3 is TGCGCCAGCAGCCAATATGACAGGCACGATCAGCCCCAACATTTT. Its protein is CASSQYDRHDQPQHF. The V gene is TRBV4-1, the J gene TRBJ1-5; tentatively, D is TRBD1 (6 bases). Germline CDR1 reads MGHRA; CDR2 reads YSYEKL. The CDR3 spans 15 residues.